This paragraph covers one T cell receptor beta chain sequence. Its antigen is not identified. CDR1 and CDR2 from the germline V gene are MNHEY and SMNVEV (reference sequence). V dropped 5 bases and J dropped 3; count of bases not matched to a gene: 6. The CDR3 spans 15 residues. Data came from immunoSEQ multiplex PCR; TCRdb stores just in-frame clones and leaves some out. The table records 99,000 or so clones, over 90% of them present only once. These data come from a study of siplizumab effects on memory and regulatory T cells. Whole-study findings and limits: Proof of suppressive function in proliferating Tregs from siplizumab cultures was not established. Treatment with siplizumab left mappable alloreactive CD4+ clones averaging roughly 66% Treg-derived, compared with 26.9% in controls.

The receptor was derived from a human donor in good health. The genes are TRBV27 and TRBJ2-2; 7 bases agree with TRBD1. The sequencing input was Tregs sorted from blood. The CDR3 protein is CASSTKGQYTGELFF. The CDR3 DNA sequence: TGTGCCAGCAGTACAAAGGGACAGTACACCGGGGAGCTGTTTTTT.